The 26 T cell receptor beta chains below all came from one sample that was sequenced in a study of spatial heterogeneity in lung cancer. Each CDR3 protein is one row after TCRdb ran MiXCR on the 5' RACE reads. The top ten hold about 30% of the sample, which has approximately 220 distinct CDR3 sequences, roughly half seen once. Stated time point: sample taken at primary tumor resection. The sequencing here drew on normal lung tissue next to the tumor, taken at surgery. The receptors were sampled from a male donor with early-stage non-small cell lung cancer.

This clonotype was counted only a few times. This beta chain represents an off-target read in a library built for alpha chains; its size is of limited meaning. The V call is TRBV20-1, the J call TRBJ2-7, with D hard to call. The ends were cut back, 6 bases at V and 4 bases at J, with 16 bases in the middle. This CDR3 region has 13 residues. Germline V lookup: CDR1 DFQATT, CDR2 SNEGSKA (reference sequence). CDR3 in DNA: TGCAGTGCGTGGACCCCCGGCAGGTACGAGCAGTACTTC. Amino acids: CSAWTPGRYEQYF.

As regards this clonotype: Since the library was made to target alpha chains, this beta chain is a stray read and its abundance is not meaningful. The gene calls are TRBV10-3 and TRBJ1-5, with D perhaps matching TRBD1 (5 bases). There are 14 residues in the CDR3. V lost 10 bases, J lost 6 bases, and 19 bases lay in between. In germline, CDR1 is ENHRY, CDR2 SYGVKD. This chain's CDR3 is CATVADPQGQPQHF. CDR3 bases: TGTGCCACAGTCGCGGACCCTCAGGGTCAGCCCCAGCATTTT.

As concerns this clonotype: Because the library targeted alpha chains, this beta chain is an off-target read whose size means little. V is TRBV2 and J is TRBJ2-5, with 7 bases identical to TRBD2. CDR3 size: 13 residues. J gave up 1 base and V 8 bases, and 4 bases lay outside the gene matches. Germline CDR1 is SNHLY and CDR2 is FYNNEI. This chain's CDR3 is CASSSSGQETQYF. The CDR3 DNA reads TGTGCCAGCTCATCTAGCGGCCAAGAGACCCAGTACTTC.

As to this clonotype: Since it is a stray read in a library aimed at alpha chains, this beta chain has a size that is not meaningful. The V call is TRBV3-1, the J call TRBJ1-5; D unclear. V lost 1 base to trimming and J lost 4 bases, with 11 bases between them. The germline V gene has CDR1 LGHDT and CDR2 YNNKEL (reference sequence). This CDR3 has 15 residues. The CDR3 nucleotides read TGTGCCAGCAGCCAAGTTCTGGGCTCGAATCAGCCCCAGCATTTT. Protein product: CASSQVLGSNQPQHF.

As for this clonotype: This beta chain represents an off-target read in a library built for alpha chains; its size is of limited meaning. The chain uses TRBV15 and TRBJ2-1; the D gene is possibly TRBD1 (5 bases). The CDR3 is 13 amino acids. Trimming removed 0 bases at V and 6 bases at J, with 6 bases between. Germline assignment: CDR1 LNHNV and CDR2 YYDKDF (reference sequence). The CDR3 nucleotides read TGTGCCACCAGCAGAGACAGGGTCAATGAGCAGTTCTTC. It specifies CATSRDRVNEQFF.

This clonotype was found a few times. This beta chain is a stray read from a library made for alpha chains; its abundance is not meaningful. The J gene is TRBJ2-3, the V gene TRBV7-8, with D possibly matching TRBD2 (5 bases). The germline V gene encodes CDR1 SGHVS and CDR2 FQNEAQ. The CDR3 is 13 residues long. Trimming cost V 4 bases and J 5 bases, with 10 bases left between them. This CDR3 is CASSSWAGDTQYF. DNA for the CDR3: TGTGCCAGCAGCTCGTGGGCGGGAGATACGCAGTATTTT.

To note about this clonotype: This beta chain represents an off-target read in a library built for alpha chains; its size is of limited meaning. The chain combines TRBV11-1 with TRBJ2-2; 8 bases align to TRBD1. V lost 5 bases to trimming and J lost 5 bases; unmatched junction nucleotides: 7. CDR3 size: 15 residues. The germline CDR1 and CDR2 sequences are SGHAT and FQDESV (reference sequence). The CDR3 DNA reads TGTGCCAGCAGCCCAGGACAGGGAATGACCGGGGAGCTGTTTTTT. Its translation: CASSPGQGMTGELFF.

A word on this clonotype: Since it is a stray read in a library aimed at alpha chains, this beta chain has a size that is not meaningful. The chain carries TRBV29-1 and TRBJ1-1, with 8 bases lining up with TRBD1. This CDR3 comprises 13 residues. Per the germline V gene, CDR1 is SQVTM and CDR2 is ANQGSEA. Unmatched junction bases numbered 8, after V lost 6 bases and J lost 5 bases. This chain's CDR3 is CSVGGQVRTEAFF. In DNA form, the CDR3 reads TGCAGCGTCGGGGGACAGGTCCGAACTGAAGCTTTCTTT.

Remarks on this clonotype: This beta chain came through as a stray read in a library set up for alpha chains, and its size says little. The J gene is TRBJ2-2, the V gene TRBV4-1; 9 bases map to TRBD1. This CDR3 has 17 residues. J was trimmed by 4 bases and V by 0 bases; bases with no gene match: 6. Germline V gene lookup returns CDR1 MGHRA and CDR2 YSYEKL. Here the CDR3 reads CASSQEGGTGTTGELFF. The CDR3 region has the DNA TGCGCCAGCAGCCAAGAAGGGGGGACAGGGACCACCGGGGAGCTGTTTTTT.

About this clonotype: Since the library was made to target alpha chains, this beta chain is a stray read and its abundance is not meaningful. The chain carries TRBV4-1 and TRBJ2-7; D gene uncertain. Germline V gene data show CDR1 as MGHRA and CDR2 as YSYEKL. CDR3 size: 16 residues. The V and J ends lost 0 bases and 3 bases respectively, with 15 bases between them. CDR3 sequence reads: CASSQELGVTLYEQYF. The CDR3 nucleotides are TGCGCCAGCAGCCAAGAACTCGGAGTAACACTCTACGAGCAGTACTTC.

Only a few counts were recorded for this clonotype. This beta chain appears as a stray read in a library generated for alpha chains; its size is not informative. The V call is TRBV12-3 or TRBV12-4, the J call TRBJ2-7; 10 bases are a match to TRBD1. The CDR3 extends over 16 amino acids. Trimming at V came to 5 bases and at J to 2 bases, leaving 9 bases not matched to a gene. The CDR3 is CASSPIGQGDPYEQYF. Here the CDR3 DNA reads TGTGCCAGCAGTCCAATTGGACAGGGGGACCCCTACGAGCAGTACTTC.

As for this clonotype: Since it is a stray read in a library aimed at alpha chains, this beta chain has a size that is not meaningful. V gene TRBV5-5 combines with J gene TRBJ1-2; D possibly corresponds to TRBD1 (6 bases). Deletions cut 4 bases from V and 5 bases from J, with 18 bases between. The CDR3 has 15 amino acids. CDR1 and CDR2 (germline): SGHKS, YYEKEE (reference sequence). The CDR3 DNA sequence: TGTGCCAGCAGCATCTCTACGGACAGTTATTATGGCTACACCTTC. This gives the protein CASSISTDSYYGYTF. The full variable domain, rest sourced from reference TRBV5-5 and TRBJ1-2, is DAGVTQSPTHLIKTRGQQVTLRCSPISGHKSVSWYQQVLGQGPQFIFQYYEKEERGRGNFPDRFSARQFPNYSSELNVNALLLGDSALYLCASSISTDSYYGYTFGSGTRLTVV.

Worth noting for this clonotype: With the library built for alpha chains, this beta chain is off target and its frequency is not meaningful. The chain recombines TRBV6-2 or TRBV6-3 with TRBJ2-7, with D unresolved. CDR3 size: 12 residues. The V end was cut by 2 bases, the J end by 3 bases, with 5 bases between. Germline V gives CDR1 MNHEY, CDR2 SVGEGT. The CDR3 reads CASSYVDYEQYF. The CDR3 region has the DNA TGTGCCAGCAGTTACGTGGACTACGAGCAGTACTTC.

Details on this clonotype: Since it is a stray read in a library aimed at alpha chains, this beta chain has a size that is not meaningful. J is TRBJ2-7 and V is TRBV29-1, with D possibly called TRBD1 or TRBD2 (6 bases each). Deletions cut 4 bases from V and 7 bases from J, with 14 bases between. The germline V gene has CDR1 SQVTM and CDR2 ANQGSEA. The CDR3 loop spans 12 amino acids. The CDR3 DNA sequence: TGCAGCGTTGGATGGGGGGCTGGGGAGCAGTACTTC. Amino acid sequence: CSVGWGAGEQYF.

Remarks on this clonotype: A library prepared for alpha chains yielded this beta chain as an off-target read; its size is of little meaning. The chain couples TRBV29-1 to TRBJ1-6; 8 positions match TRBD1. J gave up 8 bases and V 6 bases, and 18 bases lay outside the gene matches. CDR3 size: 17 residues. Germline V gene lookup returns CDR1 SQVTM and CDR2 ANQGSEA. The CDR3 spells CSVTISPWTGTHSPLHF. For the CDR3, the DNA is TGCAGCGTGACTATATCGCCCTGGACAGGGACGCATTCACCCCTCCACTTT.

In the case of this clonotype: This beta chain was picked up by a library intended for alpha chains and is off target, so its count carries little meaning. This chain joins TRBV24-1 and TRBJ2-6, with D unresolved. Trimming shortened V by 4 bases and J by 4 bases, and 7 bases separated the two germline ends. The V gene's germline CDR1 is KGHDR and CDR2 SFDVKD. The CDR3 is 14 residues long. The CDR3 region is CATSDPTGANVLTF. For the CDR3, the DNA is TGTGCCACCAGTGACCCGACAGGGGCCAACGTCCTGACTTTC.

Of note for this clonotype: This beta chain is an unintended read in a library built for alpha chains; its size means little. The genes are TRBV9 and TRBJ1-1, with D unclear. The germline V and J ends were trimmed by 0 bases and 6 bases, with 12 bases remaining between them. The CDR3 length is 14 residues. Germline CDR1 SGDLS, CDR2 YYNGEE. The CDR3 nucleotides are TGTGCCAGCAGCGTAGGGGCCTTGGACCCTGAAGCTTTCTTT. Translation gives CASSVGALDPEAFF.

With respect to this clonotype: This beta chain appears as a stray read in a library generated for alpha chains; its size is not informative. V and J are TRBV30 and TRBJ2-3, with D possibly called TRBD1 or TRBD2 (6 bases each). Germline V gene sequence: CDR1 GTSNPN, CDR2 SVGIG (reference sequence). With 4 bases removed from V and 4 bases from J, the gap between germline ends came to 21 bases. The CDR3 length is 16 residues. CDR3 in DNA: TGTGCCTGGAATGGTTTGGGCCAAAGGGGGGCAGATACGCAGTATTTT. It specifies CAWNGLGQRGADTQYF.

In the case of this clonotype: This beta chain came through as a stray read in a library set up for alpha chains, and its size says little. The gene calls are TRBV19 and TRBJ2-1; D is uncertain. This CDR3 is 13 amino acids long. Trimming cost V 3 bases and J 8 bases, with 11 bases left between them. Germline CDR1 LNHDA, CDR2 SQIVND (reference sequence). The CDR3 DNA reads TGTGCCAGTAGTATCCGCCTAGGCGATGAGCAGTTCTTC. Translated, it gives CASSIRLGDEQFF. The full variable domain, rest sourced from reference TRBV19 and TRBJ2-1, is DGGITQSPKYLFRKEGQNVTLSCEQNLNHDAMYWYRQDPGQGLRLIYYSQIVNDFQKGDIAEGYSVSREKKESFPLTVTSAQKNPTAFYLCASSIRLGDEQFFGPGTRLTVL.

Points on this clonotype: The library was prepared for alpha chains; this beta chain is a stray read, so its frequency means little. The chain combines TRBV19 with TRBJ1-5; D is perhaps TRBD1 (6 bases). This CDR3 has 13 residues. Trimming shortened V by 7 bases and J by 4 bases, and 11 bases separated the two germline ends. CDR1 and CDR2 from the germline V gene are LNHDA and SQIVND (reference sequence). The CDR3 protein is CASNGQPNQPQHF. CDR3 coding DNA: TGTGCCAGTAATGGACAGCCTAATCAGCCCCAGCATTTT. The full variable domain, completed using reference TRBV19 and TRBJ1-5, is DGGITQSPKYLFRKEGQNVTLSCEQNLNHDAMYWYRQDPGQGLRLIYYSQIVNDFQKGDIAEGYSVSREKKESFPLTVTSAQKNPTAFYLCASNGQPNQPQHFGDGTRLSIL.

This clonotype was detected a few times. This beta chain represents an off-target read in a library built for alpha chains; its size is of limited meaning. The rearrangement uses TRBV28 and TRBJ2-7; 7 positions agree with TRBD1. The CDR3 is made up of 15 amino acids. CDR1 is MDHEN and CDR2 is SYDVKM in the germline V gene. The V gene end was trimmed by 6 bases and the J gene end by 2 bases; junction bases not matched to a gene: 10. The CDR3 region has the DNA TGTGCCAGCAGCACCACCGGGACAGCTGCCTACGAGCAGTACTTC. Translating gives CASSTTGTAAYEQYF.

Details on this clonotype: This beta chain is an unintended read in a library built for alpha chains; its size means little. The chain joins TRBV28 to TRBJ2-7; D remains unclear. Germline V gives CDR1 MDHEN, CDR2 SYDVKM. This CDR3 is built from 13 residues. Trimming stripped 2 bases from V and 2 bases from J, with 7 bases between. CDR3 amino acids: CASSLVAPYEQYF. The DNA for the CDR3 is TGTGCCAGCAGTTTAGTTGCACCCTACGAGCAGTACTTC.

This clonotype has a handful of counts. This beta chain lies outside the target of a library built for alpha chains; its clone size means little. V is TRBV5-6 and J is TRBJ2-1; 10 nucleotides match TRBD1. Germline V gene data show CDR1 as SGHDT and CDR2 as YYEEEE. V dropped 5 bases and J dropped 8; count of bases not matched to a gene: 10. The CDR3 covers 15 residues. CDR3 sequence (DNA): TGTGCCAGCAGTTCCCGGGACAGGGGTATGGATGAGCAGTTCTTC. Translation gives CASSSRDRGMDEQFF. Based on the CDR3 plus reference TRBV5-6 and TRBJ2-1, the full variable domain is DAGVTQSPTHLIKTRGQQVTLRCSPKSGHDTVSWYQQALGQGPQFIFQYYEEEERQRGNFPDRFSGHQFPNYSSELNVNALLLGDSALYLCASSSRDRGMDEQFFGPGTRLTVL.

This clonotype was found a few times. The library was designed around alpha chains, so this beta chain is a stray read whose abundance carries little weight. This chain links TRBV5-1 with TRBJ2-3; TRBD2 agrees at 13 bases. The germline gives CDR1 SGHRS, CDR2 YFSETQ. The CDR3 contains 17 residues. J lost 2 bases, V lost 4 bases, and 7 bases had no gene match. In nucleotides, the CDR3 is TGCGCCAGCAGCCCAGGGACTAGCGGGGACTTCACAGATACGCAGTATTTT. The encoded protein is CASSPGTSGDFTDTQYF.

This clonotype appeared a few times. This beta chain appears as a stray read in a library generated for alpha chains; its size is not informative. The chain carries TRBV6-2 or TRBV6-3 and TRBJ2-1; D unresolved. V shed 2 bases and J shed 8 bases, with 7 bases lying between them. The CDR3 extends over 12 amino acids. The germline V gene encodes CDR1 MNHEY and CDR2 SVGEGT. CDR3 region: CASSYRVDEQFF. The CDR3 region has the DNA TGTGCCAGCAGTTACAGAGTGGATGAGCAGTTCTTC.

Concerning this clonotype: This beta chain is off target for a library built for alpha chains, so its abundance means little. This rearrangement joins TRBV11-2 to TRBJ2-1; D is undetermined. There are 11 residues in the CDR3. V was trimmed by 7 bases and J by 2 bases, leaving 3 bases between them. Germline V lookup: CDR1 SGHAT, CDR2 FQNNGV. The CDR3 DNA reads as TGTGCCAGCACCCCCTACAATGAGCAGTTCTTC. Its protein is CASTPYNEQFF.